This TCR beta chain is from a study of CD8+CD57+ T cells in acquired aplastic anemia. This CDR3 region has 13 residues. Trimming shortened V by 8 bases and J by 1 base, and 14 bases separated the two germline ends. CDR1 is DFQATT, CDR2 SNEGSKA, per germline (reference sequence). The template for TCR beta VDJ and CDR3 sequence profiling was genomic DNA. In TCRdb, the reads were re-called with MiXCR into one record per CDR3 protein. The data contain around 250,000 distinct CDR3 sequences, 56% of them singletons. J is TRBJ1-1 and V is TRBV20-1; a possible D gene is TRBD1 (5 bases). The sequence derives from a human donor with severe aplastic anemia or a healthy control (not recorded which). Sequencing used sorted CD4+, CD8+, or CD8+CD57+ T cells (not recorded which) from PBMCs. Here the CDR3 DNA reads TGCAGTTGTGCAGGGCAGGGGAACACTGAAGCTTTCTTT. Its translation is CSCAGQGNTEAFF.